The rows below give T cell receptor beta chains drawn from one sample of a study of T cell repertoires in cytomegalovirus infection. TCRdb fed the reads into MiXCR, producing one record per CDR3 protein. The data contain approximately 700,000 distinct CDR3 sequences, less than 40% of them singletons. The sample was PBMCs. The source is a human donor in good health (CMV status not recorded). Some clones in this sample may be carry-over from other donors' samples. The CDR3 runs from the conserved cysteine through the conserved F or W. A D gene is named only where the DNA matches it firmly. Clone size is given for some rows only: seen once, a few or many times, or a class if the clone is expanded.

TRBV14	.	TRBJ1-2	once	TGTGCCAGCAGCCCTATCAAGGGGATAAGTAGTCAAGGCTACACCTTC	CASSPIKGISSQGYTF
TRBV12-3/TRBV12-4	.	TRBJ1-2	.	.	CAVPYRVNYGCTF
TRBV6-5	.	TRBJ2-7	few	TGTGCCAGCAGTTACTCGGAGTCCTACGAGCAGTACTTC	CASSYSESYEQYF
TRBV7-8	.	TRBJ1-1	many	TGTGCCAGCAGCTTAGTGGGCAGTGAAGCTTTCTTT	CASSLVGSEAFF
TRBV5-5	TRBD1	TRBJ2-2	few	TGTGCCAGCAGCTTGGTGGGCAGGGGGCGTATCACCGGGGAGCTGTTTTTT	CASSLVGRGRITGELFF
TRBV28	.	TRBJ2-1	few	TGTGCCAGCAGGGGGGAAGGTTACAATGAGCAGTTCTTC	CASRGEGYNEQFF
TRBV7-3	.	TRBJ1-5	few	TGTGCCAGCAGCCCACCCCCCAGGTTACAGAATCCCCCCACTGGCCTGGGCCGACGCCCCCAGCATTTT	CASSPPPRLQNPPTGLGRRPQHF
TRBV29-1	.	TRBJ1-1	.	TGCAGCGCACGGGACTTGGGGACTGAAGCTTTCTTT	CSARDLGTEAFF
TRBV7-3	TRBD2	TRBJ2-1	many	TGTGCCAGCAGCTACAAAGGCGGGGGAGGCTACAATGAGCAGTTCTTC	CASSYKGGGGYNEQFF
TRBV12-3/TRBV12-4	.	TRBJ1-4	.	TGTGCCAGCAGTGACGGTCCTCAGCAGGATGAAAAACTGTTTTTT	CASSDGPQQDEKLFF
TRBV5-5	TRBD1	TRBJ1-5	few	TGTGCCAGCAGCCATCGGACAGGGTACAATCAGCCCCAGCATTTT	CASSHRTGYNQPQHF
TRBV19	.	TRBJ2-7	.	TGTGCCAGTAGTATCCGAGGACTGTCCTACGAGCAGTACTTC	CASSIRGLSYEQYF
TRBV6-5	.	TRBJ1-1	.	TGTGCCAGCAGTATTAGTGGGCAGGTCCTTATGAACACTGAAGCTTTCTTT	CASSISGQVLMNTEAFF
TRBV7-9	TRBD2	TRBJ2-2	.	TGTGCCAGCAGCTCCCCAGGGAGGGTCGCGGACACCGGGGAGCTGTTTTTT	CASSSPGRVADTGELFF
TRBV7-2	.	TRBJ1-1	.	TGTGCCTGCAGCTTAGGACGTGAGAACACTGAAGCTTTCTTT	CACSLGRENTEAFF
TRBV12-3/TRBV12-4	.	TRBJ1-1	many	TGTGCCAGCACCCTTGAGTTGGCTATCGCTTTCTTT	CASTLELAIAFF
TRBV7-9	TRBD2	TRBJ2-7	.	TGTGCCAGCAGCTTAACTAGCGGGAGGGCCGTGCTCCCCTACGAGCAGTACTTC	CASSLTSGRAVLPYEQYF
TRBV12-3/TRBV12-4	TRBD1	TRBJ1-2	.	TGTGCCAGCAGCCCCCCGACAGGGAAAGGGGCCTATGGCTACACCTTC	CASSPPTGKGAYGYTF
TRBV12-3/TRBV12-4	TRBD2	TRBJ2-1	.	TGTGCCAGCAGACGAGCGGGGGGCCGGGTCGAGCAGTTCTTC	CASRRAGGRVEQFF
TRBV28	.	TRBJ1-2	few	TGTGCCAGCACTTCCAGCGACTATGGCTACACCTTC	CASTSSDYGYTF
TRBV28	TRBD1	TRBJ1-1	.	TGTGCCAGCAGTGCCCACAGGGGGGGACTGGCTGAAGCTTTCTTT	CASSAHRGGLAEAFF
TRBV20-1	TRBD2	TRBJ2-3	.	TGCAGTGCTAGCTCTAGCGGGAGCGATACGCAGTATTTT	CSASSSGSDTQYF
TRBV14	.	TRBJ2-3	few	TGTGCCAGCAGCCCGGGGGAGCGTACGCAGTATTTT	CASSPGERTQYF